This TCR delta chain was sequenced during a study of γδ T cells in repeated Plasmodium falciparum infection. Broader study findings: Waves of new clonotype selection appeared after repeated controlled infections in Vdelta2-negative, largely Vdelta1+, gammadelta T cells. Many TCRgamma sequences overlapped between individuals in stable Vgamma9/Vdelta2+ repertoires. Vdelta2-negative gammadelta repertoires appeared less diverse and less shared in Malian than Australian children.

Sequencing covered both gamma and delta TCR chains per sample. TCRdb re-processed the multiplex PCR reads using CATT. The sample consists of about 89,000 delta-chain clones, 1.4% of them appearing once. Bulk repertoires came from Vgamma9/Vdelta2+ or Vdelta2-negative gammadelta T cells flow-sorted from PBMC. V lost 2 bases to trimming and J lost 1 base, with 24 bases between them. The length of the CDR3 is 20 residues. The germline gives CDR1 TVYSNPD, CDR2 GDNSRS (reference sequence). Many counts were recorded for this clone. What it binds is not known. The clonotype comes from a pool of human donors (malaria-infected and uninfected, not separated). Sequencing was performed on gamma-delta T cells from blood. The chain uses TRDV3 and TRDJ3; no clear D gene. Here the CDR3 reads CAFRHGQELMISWDTRQMFF. CDR3 nucleotide sequence: TGTGCCTTTCGGCATGGCCAGGAACTTATGATTTCCTGGGACACCCGACAGATGTTTTTC. Looking up the rest from reference TRDV3 and TRDJ3 gives the full variable domain: CDKVTQSSPDQTVASGSEVVLLCTYDTVYSNPDLFWYRIRPDYSFQFVFYGDNSRSEGADFTQGRFSVKHILTQKAFHLVISPVRTEDSATYYCAFRHGQELMISWDTRQMFFGTGIKLFVEP.